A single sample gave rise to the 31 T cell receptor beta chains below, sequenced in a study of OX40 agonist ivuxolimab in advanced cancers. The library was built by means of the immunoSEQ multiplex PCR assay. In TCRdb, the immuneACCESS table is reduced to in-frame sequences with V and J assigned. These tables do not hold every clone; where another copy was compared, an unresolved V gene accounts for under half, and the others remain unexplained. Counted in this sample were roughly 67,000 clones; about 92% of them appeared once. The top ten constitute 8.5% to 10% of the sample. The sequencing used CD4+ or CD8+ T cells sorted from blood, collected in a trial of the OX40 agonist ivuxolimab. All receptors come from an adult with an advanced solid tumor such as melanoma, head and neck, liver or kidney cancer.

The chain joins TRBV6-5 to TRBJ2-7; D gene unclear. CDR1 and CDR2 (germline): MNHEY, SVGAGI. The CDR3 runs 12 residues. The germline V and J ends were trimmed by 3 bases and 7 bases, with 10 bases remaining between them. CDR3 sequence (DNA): TGTGCCAGCAGTTATTGGGTTAGTGAGCAGTACTTC. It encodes CASSYWVSEQYF.

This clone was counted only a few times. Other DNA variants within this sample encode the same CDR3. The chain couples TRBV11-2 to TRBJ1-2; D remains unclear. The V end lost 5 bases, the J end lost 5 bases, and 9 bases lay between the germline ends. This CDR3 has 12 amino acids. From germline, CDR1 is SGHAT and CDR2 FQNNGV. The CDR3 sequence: CASSLSRYGYTF. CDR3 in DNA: TGTGCCAGCAGCCTTAGTCGATATGGCTACACCTTC.

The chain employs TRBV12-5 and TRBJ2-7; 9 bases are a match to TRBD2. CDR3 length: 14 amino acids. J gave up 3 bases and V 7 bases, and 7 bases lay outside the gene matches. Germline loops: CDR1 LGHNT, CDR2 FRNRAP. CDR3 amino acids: CASADSGGNYEQYF. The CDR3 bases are TGTGCTAGTGCCGATAGCGGGGGTAACTACGAGCAGTACTTC. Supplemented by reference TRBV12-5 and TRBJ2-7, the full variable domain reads DARVTQTPRHKVTEMGQEVTMRCQPILGHNTVFWYRQTMMQGLELLAYFRNRAPLDDSGMPKDRFSAEMPDATLATLKIQPSEPRDSAVYFCASADSGGNYEQYFGPGTRLTVT.

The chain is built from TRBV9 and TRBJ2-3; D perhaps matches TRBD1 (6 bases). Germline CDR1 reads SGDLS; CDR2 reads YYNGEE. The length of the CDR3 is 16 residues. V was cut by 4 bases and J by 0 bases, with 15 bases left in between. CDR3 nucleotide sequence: TGTGCCAGCAGCACCCGACAGGTCCCTAGCACAGATACGCAGTATTTT. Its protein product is CASSTRQVPSTDTQYF. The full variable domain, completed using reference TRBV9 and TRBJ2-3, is DSGVTQTPKHLITATGQRVTLRCSPRSGDLSVYWYQQSLDQGLQFLIQYYNGEERAKGNILERFSAQQFPDLHSELNLSSLELGDSALYFCASSTRQVPSTDTQYFGPGTRLTVL.

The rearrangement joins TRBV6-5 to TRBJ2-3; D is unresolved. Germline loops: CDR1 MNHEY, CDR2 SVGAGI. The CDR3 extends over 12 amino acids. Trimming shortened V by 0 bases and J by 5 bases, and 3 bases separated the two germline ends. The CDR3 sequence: CASSYSGDTQYF. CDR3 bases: TGTGCCAGCAGTTACTCTGGAGATACGCAGTATTTT.

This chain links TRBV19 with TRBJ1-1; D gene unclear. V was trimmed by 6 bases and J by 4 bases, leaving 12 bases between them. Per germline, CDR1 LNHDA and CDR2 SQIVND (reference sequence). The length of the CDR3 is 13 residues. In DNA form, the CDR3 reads TGTGCCAGTAGCCTTCTCCCGAGCACTGAAGCTTTCTTT. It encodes CASSLLPSTEAFF.

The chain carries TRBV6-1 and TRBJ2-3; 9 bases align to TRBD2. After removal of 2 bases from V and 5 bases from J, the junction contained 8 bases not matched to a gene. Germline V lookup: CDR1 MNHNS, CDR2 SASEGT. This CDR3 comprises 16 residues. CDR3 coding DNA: TGTGCCAGCAGTGAAATGGCGGGGGGGCCCCAAGATACGCAGTATTTT. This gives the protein CASSEMAGGPQDTQYF.

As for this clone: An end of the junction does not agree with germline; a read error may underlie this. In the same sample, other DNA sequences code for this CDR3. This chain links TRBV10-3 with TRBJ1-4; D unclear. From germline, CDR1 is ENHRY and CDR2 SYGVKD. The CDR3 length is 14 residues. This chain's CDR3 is CAISDWGESEKLFF. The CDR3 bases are TGCGCCATCAGTGACTGGGGAGAGAGCGAAAAACTGTTTTTT.

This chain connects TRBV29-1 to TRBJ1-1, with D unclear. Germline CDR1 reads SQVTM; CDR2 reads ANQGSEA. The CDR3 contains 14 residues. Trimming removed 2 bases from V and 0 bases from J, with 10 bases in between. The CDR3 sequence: CSVEPWGMNTEAFF. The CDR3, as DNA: TGCAGCGTTGAACCCTGGGGTATGAACACTGAAGCTTTCTTT.

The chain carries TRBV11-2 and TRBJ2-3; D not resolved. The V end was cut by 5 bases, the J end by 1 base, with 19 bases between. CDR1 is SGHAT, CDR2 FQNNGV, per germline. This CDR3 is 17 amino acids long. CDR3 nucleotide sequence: TGTGCCAGCAGCCTCGCTCAGTTGGCCCTTGGCACAGATACGCAGTATTTT. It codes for CASSLAQLALGTDTQYF.

The CDR3 loop reads CSVERDSSYEQYF. The DNA of the CDR3 is TGCAGCGTTGAAAGGGACAGTTCCTACGAGCAGTACTTC. The chain combines TRBV29-1 with TRBJ2-7, with TRBD1 matching 7 bases. Germline CDR1 and CDR2: SQVTM and ANQGSEA. The CDR3 is 13 amino acids. The V segment lost 2 bases and the J segment 1 base; nucleotides outside the gene matches: 2.

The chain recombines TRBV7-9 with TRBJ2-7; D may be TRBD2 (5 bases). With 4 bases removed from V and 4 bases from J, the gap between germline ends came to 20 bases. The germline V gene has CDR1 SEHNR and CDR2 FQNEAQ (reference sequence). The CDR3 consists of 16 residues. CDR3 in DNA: TGTGCCAGCAGCTCCGTAACAGCGGTTGCCTGGTACGAGCAGTACTTC. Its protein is CASSSVTAVAWYEQYF. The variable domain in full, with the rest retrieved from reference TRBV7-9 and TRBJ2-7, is DTGVSQNPRHKITKRGQNVTFRCDPISEHNRLYWYRQTLGQGPEFLTYFQNEAQLEKSRLLSDRFSAERPKGSFSTLEIQRTEQGDSAMYLCASSSVTAVAWYEQYFGPGTRLTVT.

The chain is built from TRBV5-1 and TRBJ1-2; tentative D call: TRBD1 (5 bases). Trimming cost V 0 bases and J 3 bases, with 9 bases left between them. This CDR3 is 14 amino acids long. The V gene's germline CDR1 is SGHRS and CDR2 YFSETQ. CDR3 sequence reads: CASSLGGSHYGYTF. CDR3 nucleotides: TGCGCCAGCAGCTTGGGGGGCAGTCACTATGGCTACACCTTC.

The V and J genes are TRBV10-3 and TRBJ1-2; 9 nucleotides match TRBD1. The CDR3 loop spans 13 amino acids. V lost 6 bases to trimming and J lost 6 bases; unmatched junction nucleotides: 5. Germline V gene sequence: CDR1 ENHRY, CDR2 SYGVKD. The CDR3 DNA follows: TGTGCCATCAGAGATGGGACAGGGAATGGCTACACCTTC. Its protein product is CAIRDGTGNGYTF.

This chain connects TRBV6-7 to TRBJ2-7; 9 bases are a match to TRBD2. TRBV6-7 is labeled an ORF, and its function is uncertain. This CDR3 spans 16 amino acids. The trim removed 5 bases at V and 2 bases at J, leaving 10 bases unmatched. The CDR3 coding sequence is TGTGCCAGCAGTACCTTTAGCGGGGGAGCCCCCTACGAGCAGTACTTC. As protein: CASSTFSGGAPYEQYF.

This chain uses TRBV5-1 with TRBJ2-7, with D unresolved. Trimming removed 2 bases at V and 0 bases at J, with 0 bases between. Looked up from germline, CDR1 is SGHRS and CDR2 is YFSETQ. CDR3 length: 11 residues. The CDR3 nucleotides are TGCGCCAGCAGCTTCTCCTACGAGCAGTACTTC. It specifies CASSFSYEQYF.

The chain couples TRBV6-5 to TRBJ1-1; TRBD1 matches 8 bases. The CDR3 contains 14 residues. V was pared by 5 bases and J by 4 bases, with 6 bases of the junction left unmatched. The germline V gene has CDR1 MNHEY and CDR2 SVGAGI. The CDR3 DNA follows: TGTGCCAGCAGTAGTCAGGGGGCGGGCACTGAAGCTTTCTTT. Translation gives CASSSQGAGTEAFF.

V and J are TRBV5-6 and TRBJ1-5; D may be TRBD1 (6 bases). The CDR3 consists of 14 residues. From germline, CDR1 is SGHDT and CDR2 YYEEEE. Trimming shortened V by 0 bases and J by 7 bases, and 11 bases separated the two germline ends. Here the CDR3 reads CASSLGSGDQPQHF. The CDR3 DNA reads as TGTGCCAGCAGCTTGGGATCAGGGGACCAGCCCCAGCATTTT.

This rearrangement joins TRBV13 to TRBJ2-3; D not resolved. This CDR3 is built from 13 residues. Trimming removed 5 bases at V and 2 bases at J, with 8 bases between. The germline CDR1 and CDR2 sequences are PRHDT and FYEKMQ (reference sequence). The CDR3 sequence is CASSQGYTDTQYF. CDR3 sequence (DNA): TGTGCCAGCAGCCAAGGATACACAGATACGCAGTATTTT.

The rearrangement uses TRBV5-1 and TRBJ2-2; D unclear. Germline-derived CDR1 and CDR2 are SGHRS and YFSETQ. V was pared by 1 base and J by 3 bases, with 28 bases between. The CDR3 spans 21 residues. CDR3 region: CASSLHPKHPPTPSYTGELFF. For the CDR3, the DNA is TGCGCCAGCAGCTTGCACCCGAAACACCCTCCCACACCCTCCTACACCGGGGAGCTGTTTTTT. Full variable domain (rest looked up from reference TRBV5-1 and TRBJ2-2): KAGVTQTPRYLIKTRGQQVTLSCSPISGHRSVSWYQQTPGQGLQFLFEYFSETQRNKGNFPGRFSGRQFSNSRSEMNVSTLELGDSALYLCASSLHPKHPPTPSYTGELFFGEGSRLTVL.

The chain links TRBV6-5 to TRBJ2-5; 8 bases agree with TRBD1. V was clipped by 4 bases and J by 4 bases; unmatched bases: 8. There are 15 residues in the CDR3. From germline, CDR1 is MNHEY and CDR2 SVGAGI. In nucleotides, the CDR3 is TGTGCCAGCAGTTCGACAGGGGCGCTGAGAGAGACCCAGTACTTC. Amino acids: CASSSTGALRETQYF.

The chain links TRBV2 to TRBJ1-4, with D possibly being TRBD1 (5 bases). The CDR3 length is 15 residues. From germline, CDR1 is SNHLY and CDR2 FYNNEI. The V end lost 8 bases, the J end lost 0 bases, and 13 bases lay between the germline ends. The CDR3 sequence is CASGGRVATNEKLFF. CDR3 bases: TGTGCCAGCGGGGGTCGGGTTGCAACTAATGAAAAACTGTTTTTT.

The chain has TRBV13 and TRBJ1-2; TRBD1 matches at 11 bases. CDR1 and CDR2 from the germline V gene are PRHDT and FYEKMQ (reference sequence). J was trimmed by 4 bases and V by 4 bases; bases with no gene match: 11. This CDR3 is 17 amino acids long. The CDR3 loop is CASSSRSDRGLTYGYTF. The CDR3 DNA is TGTGCCAGCAGCTCGAGATCGGACAGGGGGCTAACCTATGGCTACACCTTC. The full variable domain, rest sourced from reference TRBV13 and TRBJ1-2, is AAGVIQSPRHLIKEKRETATLKCYPIPRHDTVYWYQQGPGQDPQFLISFYEKMQSDKGSIPDRFSAQQFSDYHSELNMSSLELGDSALYFCASSSRSDRGLTYGYTFGSGTRLTVV.

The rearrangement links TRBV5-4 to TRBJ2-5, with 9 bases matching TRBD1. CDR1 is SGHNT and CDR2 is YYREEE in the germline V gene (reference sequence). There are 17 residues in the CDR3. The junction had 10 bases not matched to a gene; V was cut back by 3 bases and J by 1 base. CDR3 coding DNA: TGTGCCAGCAGCTCGTGGACAGGGGCGAATCCCCAAGAGACCCAGTACTTC. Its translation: CASSSWTGANPQETQYF. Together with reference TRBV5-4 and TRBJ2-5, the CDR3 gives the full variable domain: ETGVTQSPTHLIKTRGQQVTLRCSSQSGHNTVSWYQQALGQGPQFIFQYYREEENGRGNFPPRFSGLQFPNYSSELNVNALELDDSALYLCASSSWTGANPQETQYFGPGTRLLVL.

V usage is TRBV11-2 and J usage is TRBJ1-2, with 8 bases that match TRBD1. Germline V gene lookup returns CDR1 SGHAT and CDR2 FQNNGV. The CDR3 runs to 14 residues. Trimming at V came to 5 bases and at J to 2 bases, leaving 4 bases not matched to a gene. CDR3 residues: CASSQDRANYGYTF. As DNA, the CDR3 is TGTGCCAGCAGCCAGGACAGGGCCAACTATGGCTACACCTTC.

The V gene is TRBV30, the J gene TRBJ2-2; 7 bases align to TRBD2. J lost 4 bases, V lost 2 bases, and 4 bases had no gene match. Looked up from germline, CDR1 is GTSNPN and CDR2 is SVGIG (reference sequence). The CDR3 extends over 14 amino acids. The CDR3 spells CAWSTGGGTGELFF. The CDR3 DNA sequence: TGTGCCTGGAGTACTGGCGGGGGCACCGGGGAGCTGTTTTTT. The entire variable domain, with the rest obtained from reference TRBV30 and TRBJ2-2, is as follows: SQTIHQWPATLVQPVGSPLSLECTVEGTSNPNLYWYRQAAGRGLQLLFYSVGIGQISSEVPQNLSASRPQDRQFILSSKKLLLSDSGFYLCAWSTGGGTGELFFGEGSRLTVL.

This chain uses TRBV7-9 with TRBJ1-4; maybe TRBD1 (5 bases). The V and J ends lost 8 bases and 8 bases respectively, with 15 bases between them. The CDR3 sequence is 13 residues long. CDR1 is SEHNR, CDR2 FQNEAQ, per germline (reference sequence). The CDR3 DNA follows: TGTGCCAGCGAGAAAGACAGCTCAGAAAAACTGTTTTTT. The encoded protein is CASEKDSSEKLFF.

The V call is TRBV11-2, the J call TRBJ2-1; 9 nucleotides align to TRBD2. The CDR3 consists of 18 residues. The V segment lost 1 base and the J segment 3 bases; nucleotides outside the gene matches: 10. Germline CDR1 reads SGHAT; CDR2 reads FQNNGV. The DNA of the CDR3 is TGTGCCAGCAGCTTAGGAGCGGCTAGCGGGGACTTCTACAATGAGCAGTTCTTC. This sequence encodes CASSLGAASGDFYNEQFF.

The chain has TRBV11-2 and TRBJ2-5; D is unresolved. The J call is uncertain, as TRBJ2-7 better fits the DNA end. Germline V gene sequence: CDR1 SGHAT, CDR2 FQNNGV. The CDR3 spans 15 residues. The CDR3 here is CASSFGALSSYEQYF. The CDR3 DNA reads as TGTGCCAGCAGCTTCGGCGCCCTAAGCTCCTACGAGCAGTACTTC.

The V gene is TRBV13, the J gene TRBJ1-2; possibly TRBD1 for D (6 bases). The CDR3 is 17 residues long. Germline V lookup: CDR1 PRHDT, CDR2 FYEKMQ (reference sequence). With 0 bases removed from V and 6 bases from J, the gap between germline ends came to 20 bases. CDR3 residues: CASSLGYPGQDLHGYTF. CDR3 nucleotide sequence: TGTGCCAGCAGCTTAGGGTACCCGGGACAAGATTTGCATGGCTACACCTTC.

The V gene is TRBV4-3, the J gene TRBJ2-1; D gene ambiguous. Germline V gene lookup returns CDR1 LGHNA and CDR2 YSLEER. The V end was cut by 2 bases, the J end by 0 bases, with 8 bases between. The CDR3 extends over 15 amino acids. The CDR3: CASSQTSRSYNEQFF. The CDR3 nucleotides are TGCGCCAGCAGCCAAACGTCACGCTCCTACAATGAGCAGTTCTTC.